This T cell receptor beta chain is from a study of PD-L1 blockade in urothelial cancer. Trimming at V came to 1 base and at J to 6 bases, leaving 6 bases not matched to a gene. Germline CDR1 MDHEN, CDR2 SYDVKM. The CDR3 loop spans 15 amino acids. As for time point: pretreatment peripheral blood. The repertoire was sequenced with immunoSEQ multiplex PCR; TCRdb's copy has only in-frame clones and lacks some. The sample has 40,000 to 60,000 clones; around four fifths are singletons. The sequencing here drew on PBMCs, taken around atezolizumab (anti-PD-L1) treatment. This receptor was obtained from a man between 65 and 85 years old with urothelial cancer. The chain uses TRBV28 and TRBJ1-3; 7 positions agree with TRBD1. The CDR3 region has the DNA TGTGCCAGCAGTTTATTCCCAGGGGGGAAAAACACCATATATTTT. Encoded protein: CASSLFPGGKNTIYF.